The 19 T cell receptor beta chains below were found in one sample sequenced in a study of control samples from healthy donors and cancer patients. TCRdb's table, derived via immunoSEQ multiplex PCR, lists solely in-frame clones and lacks some. Among about 86,000 clones, roughly 91% were seen once, and the ten largest hold less than 10%. Sequencing input: PBMCs. The origin of the receptors is a woman aged 45-65 years with colorectal cancer.

The CDR3 sequence: CASSQEGLHGGYTF. The CDR3 region has the DNA TGCGCCAGCAGCCAAGAAGGCCTACATGGGGGCTACACCTTC. The rearrangement joins TRBV4-3 to TRBJ1-2; D call uncertain. The germline V and J ends were trimmed by 0 bases and 8 bases, with 13 bases remaining between them. Germline V gene sequence: CDR1 LGHNA, CDR2 YSLEER. The length of the CDR3 is 14 residues.

The chain recombines TRBV10-3 with TRBJ2-3; D ambiguous. The CDR3 totals 14 residues. Germline CDR1 is ENHRY and CDR2 is SYGVKD. V was shortened by 2 bases and J by 2 bases, with 8 bases between the two germline ends. As DNA, the CDR3 is TGTGCCATCAGTGAGAGAGCCAACACAGATACGCAGTATTTT. Its translation: CAISERANTDTQYF.

The chain couples TRBV19 to TRBJ1-4, with no clear D. The length of the CDR3 is 14 residues. Trimming pared 6 bases from V and 7 bases from J, leaving 15 bases between. Germline V CDR1 and CDR2: LNHDA, SQIVND (reference sequence). CDR3 nucleotide sequence: TGTGCCAGTAGGTCAGTGGGGATACCTGAAAAACTGTTTTTT. It translates to CASRSVGIPEKLFF.

The CDR3 region is CASSMFGQGNYNEQFF. The CDR3 DNA reads as TGTGCCAGTAGTATGTTCGGACAGGGCAATTACAATGAGCAGTTCTTC. The genes are TRBV19 and TRBJ2-1; 8 nucleotides match TRBD1. The CDR3 contains 16 residues. Germline CDR1 reads LNHDA; CDR2 reads SQIVND (reference sequence). With V trimmed by 3 bases and J by 4 bases, 8 bases remained unmatched.

Remarks on this clone: The same CDR3 also results from other DNA sequences found in this sample. The chain is built from TRBV7-2 and TRBJ1-2; 7 nucleotides align to TRBD1. Per the germline V gene, CDR1 is SGHTA and CDR2 is FQGNSA. Germline trimming cut 1 base from V and 2 bases from J; bases unmatched to any gene: 1. The CDR3 loop spans 14 amino acids. CDR3 sequence reads: CASSLGQGNYGYTF. The CDR3 nucleotides are TGTGCCAGCAGCTTAGGACAGGGAAACTATGGCTACACCTTC.

The V gene is TRBV20-1, the J gene TRBJ1-5; 10 bases map to TRBD1. The CDR3 loop spans 13 amino acids. The junction had 6 bases not matched to a gene; V was cut back by 6 bases and J by 7 bases. CDR1 and CDR2 (germline): DFQATT, SNEGSKA (reference sequence). CDR3 bases: TGCAGTGCGAGTGGACAGGGGGTACAGCCCCAGCATTTT. Translating gives CSASGQGVQPQHF.

The chain has TRBV3-1 (or the pseudogene TRBV3-2) and TRBJ1-5; a weak D match, TRBD1 (5 bases). The CDR3 sequence is 15 residues long. With 11 bases removed from V and 2 bases from J, the gap between germline ends came to 19 bases. Germline-derived CDR1 and CDR2 are LGHDT and YNNKEL (reference sequence). The CDR3 spells CAGSQEFRGNQPQHF. DNA of the CDR3: TGTGCCGGATCACAGGAGTTCAGAGGCAATCAGCCCCAGCATTTT.

A single count supports this clone. This chain links TRBV9 with TRBJ2-5; tentatively, D is TRBD1 (5 bases). Trimming left V 0 bases short and J 3 bases short, with 12 bases between. Germline CDR1 and CDR2: SGDLS and YYNGEE. The CDR3 covers 15 residues. In DNA, the CDR3 is TGTGCCAGCAGCGTAGGTGGCAGGGAAGAAGAGACCCAGTACTTC. Translated: CASSVGGREEETQYF.

Concerning this clone itself: At one end the junction does not follow the germline gene, possibly because of a read error. V is TRBV2 and J is TRBJ1-6; D is perhaps TRBD1 (6 bases). From germline, CDR1 is SNHLY and CDR2 FYNNEI. The CDR3 spans 11 residues. CDR3 sequence (DNA): TGTGCCAGTTCCCTGGGGACACGGGACTTCTTT. This sequence encodes CASSLGTRDFF. The complete variable domain, with remaining parts taken from reference TRBV2 and TRBJ1-6, reads EPEVTQTPSHQVTQMGQEVILRCVPISNHLYFYWYRQILGQKVEFLVSFYNNEISEKSEIFDDQFSVERPDGSNFTLKIRSTKLEDSAMYFCASSLGTRDFFGNGTRLTVT.

This rearrangement joins TRBV28 to TRBJ2-7; D may be TRBD1 (6 bases). Germline V CDR1 and CDR2: MDHEN, SYDVKM. There are 15 residues in the CDR3. V lost 5 bases and J 3 bases, leaving 17 bases between the germline ends. The CDR3 protein is CASSQMGAKYYEQYV. The CDR3 DNA reads as TGTGCCAGCAGTCAGATGGGGGCAAAATACTACGAGCAGTACGTC.

The chain joins TRBV5-5 to TRBJ2-3; D is possibly TRBD2 (5 bases). The CDR3 is made up of 16 amino acids. The V and J ends lost 0 bases and 0 bases respectively, with 11 bases between them. Germline CDR1 SGHKS, CDR2 YYEKEE (reference sequence). The CDR3 protein is CASSLGGPASTDTQYF. The CDR3 DNA follows: TGTGCCAGCAGCTTGGGCGGGCCAGCTAGCACAGATACGCAGTATTTT. Using reference TRBV5-5 and TRBJ2-3 for the parts outside the CDR3, the full variable domain is DAGVTQSPTHLIKTRGQQVTLRCSPISGHKSVSWYQQVLGQGPQFIFQYYEKEERGRGNFPDRFSARQFPNYSSELNVNALLLGDSALYLCASSLGGPASTDTQYFGPGTRLTVL.

The chain employs TRBV6-5 and TRBJ2-1; the match to TRBD1 covers 8 bases. The CDR3 spans 13 residues. Germline V gene sequence: CDR1 MNHEY, CDR2 SVGAGI. J gave up 7 bases and V 3 bases, and 2 bases lay outside the gene matches. Here the CDR3 reads CASSYRTGNEQFF. The CDR3 DNA reads TGTGCCAGCAGTTATCGGACAGGGAATGAGCAGTTCTTC.

The chain combines TRBV7-9 with TRBJ2-3; perhaps TRBD2 as D (7 bases). Trimming took 3 bases from V and 2 from J, leaving 9 bases between them. Germline CDR1 is SEHNR and CDR2 is FQNEAQ (reference sequence). The CDR3 is made up of 14 amino acids. CDR3 bases: TGTGCCAGCAGCTTCGGGGGGCCCACAGATACGCAGTATTTT. This gives the protein CASSFGGPTDTQYF.

The V and J genes are TRBV9 and TRBJ2-3, with TRBD1 matching 9 bases. The germline V gene encodes CDR1 SGDLS and CDR2 YYNGEE. Trimming cost V 0 bases and J 5 bases; bases outside gene matches: 1. There are 14 residues in the CDR3. Written as DNA, the CDR3 is TGTGCCAGCAGCGTAGGACAGGGGGTAGATACGCAGTATTTT. This sequence encodes CASSVGQGVDTQYF.

The rearrangement joins TRBV19 to TRBJ2-3; 9 nucleotides align to TRBD2. The CDR3 consists of 18 residues. Per the germline V gene, CDR1 is LNHDA and CDR2 is SQIVND (reference sequence). V was clipped by 5 bases and J by 1 base; unmatched bases: 13. CDR3 sequence (DNA): TGTGCCAGTAGTCGCCAACTCGGGACTAGCTGGGGCACAGATACGCAGTATTTT. Its translation is CASSRQLGTSWGTDTQYF.

The chain combines TRBV7-2 with TRBJ1-1; D is uncertain. Germline V gene lookup returns CDR1 SGHTA and CDR2 FQGNSA. Trimming removed 1 base at V and 11 bases at J, with 14 bases between. The length of the CDR3 is 13 residues. The CDR3: CASSLELPGNAFF. DNA of the CDR3: TGTGCCAGCAGCTTAGAGTTGCCGGGGAACGCTTTCTTT.

The chain joins TRBV3-1 (or the pseudogene TRBV3-2) to TRBJ2-5; D is ambiguous. Trimming took off 6 bases at V and 3 bases at J, with 14 bases between the two ends. The CDR3 loop spans 14 amino acids. Germline CDR1 LGHDT, CDR2 YNNKEL (reference sequence). CDR3 sequence (DNA): TGTGCCAGCAGTACATCATACAAAAAAGAGACCCAGTACTTC. Translating gives CASSTSYKKETQYF.

In this sample, this clone turned up once. This chain links TRBV10-3 with TRBJ1-3; TRBD1 might be the D (6 bases). The germline V gene encodes CDR1 ENHRY and CDR2 SYGVKD. The CDR3 has 15 residues. The V end lost 10 bases, the J end lost 4 bases, and 20 bases lay between the germline ends. The CDR3 DNA sequence: TGTGCCACCGGAGTGGGGGGCGCGAAAGGAAACACCATATATTTT. The encoded protein is CATGVGGAKGNTIYF.

This sequence joins TRBV9 and TRBJ2-5; tentatively, D is TRBD1 (5 bases). This CDR3 is 13 amino acids long. Germline CDR1 is SGDLS and CDR2 is YYNGEE. The germline V and J ends were trimmed by 4 bases and 0 bases, with 7 bases remaining between them. The CDR3, as DNA: TGTGCCAGCAGCCCAGGGAACCAAGAGACCCAGTACTTC. This sequence encodes CASSPGNQETQYF. Using reference TRBV9 and TRBJ2-5 for the parts outside the CDR3, the full variable domain is DSGVTQTPKHLITATGQRVTLRCSPRSGDLSVYWYQQSLDQGLQFLIQYYNGEERAKGNILERFSAQQFPDLHSELNLSSLELGDSALYFCASSPGNQETQYFGPGTRLLVL.